The clone carrying this TCR beta chain occurred once. RNA amounts of about 0.5 to 1 ug underwent reverse transcription with random hexamers. The TCR beta CDR3 was amplified by immunoSEQ multiplex PCR across 54 Vbeta, 13 Jbeta. TCRdb reprocessed the immunoSEQ multiplex PCR reads via MiXCR and lists one record per CDR3 protein. The data contain more than 75,000 distinct CDR3 sequences, roughly 94% of them singletons. The sample is drawn from a study of CD8 T cells in Susac syndrome. Germline lookup yields CDR1 SEHNR and CDR2 FQNEAQ (reference sequence). V was pared by 1 base and J by 2 bases, with 12 bases between. CDR3 length: 15 amino acids. The controls, all healthy donors, were matched for age and sex.

The sequence came from a human donor in good health. This chain uses TRBV7-9 with TRBJ2-7, with D perhaps TRBD2 (6 bases). The specimen was CD8+ T cells from PBMCs. CDR3 protein: CASSLEAGTPYEQYV. CDR3 DNA: TGTGCCAGCAGCTTAGAGGCAGGGACTCCCTACGAGCAGTACGTC.